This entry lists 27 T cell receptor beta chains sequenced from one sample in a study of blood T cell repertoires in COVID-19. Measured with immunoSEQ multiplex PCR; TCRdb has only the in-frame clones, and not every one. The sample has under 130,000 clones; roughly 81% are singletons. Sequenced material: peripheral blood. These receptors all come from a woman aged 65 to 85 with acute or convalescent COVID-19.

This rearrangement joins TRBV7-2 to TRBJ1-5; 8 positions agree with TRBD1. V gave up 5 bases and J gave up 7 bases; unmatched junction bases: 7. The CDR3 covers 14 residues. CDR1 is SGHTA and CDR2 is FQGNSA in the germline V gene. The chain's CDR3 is CASSEKDREQPQHF. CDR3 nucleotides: TGTGCCAGCAGCGAGAAGGACAGGGAGCAGCCCCAGCATTTT.

The CDR3 region has the DNA TGTGCCAGTAGTCAAGGGGGCCCCAATCAGCCCCAGCATTTT. It codes for CASSQGGPNQPQHF. The V call is TRBV19, the J call TRBJ1-5, with 7 bases identical to TRBD1. V lost 5 bases, J lost 3 bases, and 4 bases stayed unmatched. Germline V gene data show CDR1 as LNHDA and CDR2 as SQIVND (reference sequence). The CDR3 extends over 14 amino acids. The complete variable domain, with remaining parts taken from reference TRBV19 and TRBJ1-5, reads DGGITQSPKYLFRKEGQNVTLSCEQNLNHDAMYWYRQDPGQGLRLIYYSQIVNDFQKGDIAEGYSVSREKKESFPLTVTSAQKNPTAFYLCASSQGGPNQPQHFGDGTRLSIL.

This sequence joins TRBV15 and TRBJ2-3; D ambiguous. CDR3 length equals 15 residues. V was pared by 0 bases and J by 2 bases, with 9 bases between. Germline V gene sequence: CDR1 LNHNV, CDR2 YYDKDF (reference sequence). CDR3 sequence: CATSRDPQITDTQYF. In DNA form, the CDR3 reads TGTGCCACCAGCAGAGATCCCCAGATCACAGATACGCAGTATTTT.

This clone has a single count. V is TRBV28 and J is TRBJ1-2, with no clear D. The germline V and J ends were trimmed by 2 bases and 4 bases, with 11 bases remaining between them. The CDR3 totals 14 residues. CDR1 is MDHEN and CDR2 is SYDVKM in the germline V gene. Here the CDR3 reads CASSLGTEAYGYTF. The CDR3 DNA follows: TGTGCCAGCAGTTTAGGTACAGAAGCCTATGGCTACACCTTC.

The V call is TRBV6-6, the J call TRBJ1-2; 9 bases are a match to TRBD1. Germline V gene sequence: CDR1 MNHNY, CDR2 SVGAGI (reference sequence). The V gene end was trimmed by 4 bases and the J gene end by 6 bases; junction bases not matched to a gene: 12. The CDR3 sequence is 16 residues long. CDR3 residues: CASSSPGAGTGHGYTF. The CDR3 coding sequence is TGTGCCAGCAGTTCCCCTGGGGCCGGGACAGGGCATGGCTACACCTTC.

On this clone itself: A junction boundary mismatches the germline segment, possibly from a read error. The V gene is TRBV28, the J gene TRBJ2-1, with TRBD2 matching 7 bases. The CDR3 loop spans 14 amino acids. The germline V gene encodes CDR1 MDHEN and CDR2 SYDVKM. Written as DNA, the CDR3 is TGTACCAGCTCAAGGGAGGGTGACTACAATGAGCAGTTCTTC. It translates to CTSSREGDYNEQFF.

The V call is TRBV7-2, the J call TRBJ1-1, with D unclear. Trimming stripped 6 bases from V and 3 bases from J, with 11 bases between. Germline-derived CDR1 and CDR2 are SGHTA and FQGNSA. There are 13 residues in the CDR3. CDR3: CASSVREDTEAFF. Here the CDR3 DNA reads TGTGCCAGCAGTGTCCGGGAGGACACTGAAGCTTTCTTT. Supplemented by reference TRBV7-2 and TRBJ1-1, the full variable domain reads GAGVSQSPSNKVTEKGKDVELRCDPISGHTALYWYRQSLGQGLEFLIYFQGNSAPDKSGLPSDRFSAERTGGSVSTLTIQRTQQEDSAVYLCASSVREDTEAFFGQGTRLTVV.

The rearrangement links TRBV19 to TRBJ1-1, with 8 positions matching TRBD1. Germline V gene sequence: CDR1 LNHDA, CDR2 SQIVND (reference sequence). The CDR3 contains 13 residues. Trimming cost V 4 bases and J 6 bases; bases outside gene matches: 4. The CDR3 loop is CASSTTGVAEAFF. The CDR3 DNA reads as TGTGCCAGTAGTACGACAGGGGTAGCTGAAGCTTTCTTT.

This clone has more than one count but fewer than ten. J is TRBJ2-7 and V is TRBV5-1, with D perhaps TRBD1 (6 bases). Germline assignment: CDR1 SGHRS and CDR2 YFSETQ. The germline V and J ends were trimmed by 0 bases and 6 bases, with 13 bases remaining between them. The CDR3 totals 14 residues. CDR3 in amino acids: CASSLAQGMGEQYF. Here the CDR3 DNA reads TGCGCCAGCAGCTTGGCACAGGGCATGGGCGAGCAGTACTTC.

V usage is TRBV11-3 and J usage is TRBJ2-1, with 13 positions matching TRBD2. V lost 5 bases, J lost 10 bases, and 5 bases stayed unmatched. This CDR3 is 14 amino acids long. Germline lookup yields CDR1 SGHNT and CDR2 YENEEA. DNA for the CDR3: TGTGCCAGCAGCCCCGGACTAGCGGGAGTCGAGCAGTTCTTC. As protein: CASSPGLAGVEQFF.

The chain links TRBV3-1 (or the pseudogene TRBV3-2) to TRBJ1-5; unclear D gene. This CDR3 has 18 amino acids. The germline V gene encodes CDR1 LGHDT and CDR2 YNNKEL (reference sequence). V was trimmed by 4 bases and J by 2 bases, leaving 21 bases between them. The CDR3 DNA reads TGTGCCAGCAGCCCGCTCGTTGGCAGGCCGTGGGGCAATCAGCCCCAGCATTTT. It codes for CASSPLVGRPWGNQPQHF.

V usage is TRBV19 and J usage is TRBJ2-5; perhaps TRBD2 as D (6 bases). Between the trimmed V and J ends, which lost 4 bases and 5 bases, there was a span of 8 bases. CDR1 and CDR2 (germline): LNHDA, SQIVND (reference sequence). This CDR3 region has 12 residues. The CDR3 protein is CASSSGMETQYF. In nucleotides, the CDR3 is TGTGCCAGTAGTAGCGGGATGGAGACCCAGTACTTC. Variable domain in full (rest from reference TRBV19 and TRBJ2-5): DGGITQSPKYLFRKEGQNVTLSCEQNLNHDAMYWYRQDPGQGLRLIYYSQIVNDFQKGDIAEGYSVSREKKESFPLTVTSAQKNPTAFYLCASSSGMETQYFGPGTRLLVL.

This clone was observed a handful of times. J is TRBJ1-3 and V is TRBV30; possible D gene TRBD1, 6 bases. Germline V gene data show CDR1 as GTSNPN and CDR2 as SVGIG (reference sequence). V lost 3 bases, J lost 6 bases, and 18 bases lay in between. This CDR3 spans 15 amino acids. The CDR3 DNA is TGTGCCTGGAGCAAACAGGGTTTGAGGGAAAACACCATATATTTT. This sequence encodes CAWSKQGLRENTIYF.

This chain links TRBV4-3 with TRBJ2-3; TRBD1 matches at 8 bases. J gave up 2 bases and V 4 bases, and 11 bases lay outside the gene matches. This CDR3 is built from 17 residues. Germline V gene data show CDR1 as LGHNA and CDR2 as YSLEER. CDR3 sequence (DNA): TGCGCCAGCAGCCCGGGGACAGGCGCAGTTCACACAGATACGCAGTATTTT. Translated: CASSPGTGAVHTDTQYF.

CDR3 DNA sequence: TGTGCCAGCAGACTCAATTCTGTCACTGAAGCTTTCTTT. Translating gives CASRLNSVTEAFF. The rearrangement joins TRBV6-5 to TRBJ1-1; D gene uncertain. In germline, CDR1 is MNHEY, CDR2 SVGAGI. V was cut by 6 bases and J by 4 bases, with 12 bases left in between. CDR3 length: 13 amino acids.

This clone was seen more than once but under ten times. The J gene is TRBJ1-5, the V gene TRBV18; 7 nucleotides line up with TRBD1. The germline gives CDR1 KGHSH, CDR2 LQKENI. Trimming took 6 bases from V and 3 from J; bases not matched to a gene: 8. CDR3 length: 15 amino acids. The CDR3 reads CASSRDRTNNQPQHF. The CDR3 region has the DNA TGTGCCAGCTCTAGGGACAGAACCAACAATCAGCCCCAGCATTTT.

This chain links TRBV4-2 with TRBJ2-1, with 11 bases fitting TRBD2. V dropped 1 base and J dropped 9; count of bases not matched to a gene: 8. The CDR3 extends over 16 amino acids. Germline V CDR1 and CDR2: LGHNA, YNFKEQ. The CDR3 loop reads CASSQAPLAGVSEQFF. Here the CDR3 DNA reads TGTGCCAGCAGCCAAGCCCCACTAGCGGGAGTTAGTGAGCAGTTCTTC.

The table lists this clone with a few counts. The CDR3 bases are TGTGCCAGCAGCCAACTCAGGGGTGCCGGGGAGCTGTTTTTT. Amino acids: CASSQLRGAGELFF. V usage is TRBV3-1 (or the pseudogene TRBV3-2) and J usage is TRBJ2-2; a possible D gene is TRBD1 (6 bases). The germline V and J ends were trimmed by 2 bases and 6 bases, with 10 bases remaining between them. CDR3 length: 14 residues. Germline V CDR1 and CDR2: LGHDT, YNNKEL (reference sequence).

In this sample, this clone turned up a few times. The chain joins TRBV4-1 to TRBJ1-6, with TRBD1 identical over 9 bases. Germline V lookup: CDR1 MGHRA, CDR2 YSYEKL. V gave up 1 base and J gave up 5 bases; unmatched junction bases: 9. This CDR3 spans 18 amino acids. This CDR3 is CASSQAFGQGQDNSPLHF. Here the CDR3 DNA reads TGCGCCAGCAGCCAAGCCTTCGGACAGGGGCAGGATAATTCACCCCTCCACTTT.

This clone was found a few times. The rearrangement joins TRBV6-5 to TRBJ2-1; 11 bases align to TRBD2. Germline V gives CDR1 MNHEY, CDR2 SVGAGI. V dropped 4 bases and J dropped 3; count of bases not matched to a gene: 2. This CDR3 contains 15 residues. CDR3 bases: TGTGCCAGCAGTTCAACTAGCGGGGGCTACAATGAGCAGTTCTTC. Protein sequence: CASSSTSGGYNEQFF.

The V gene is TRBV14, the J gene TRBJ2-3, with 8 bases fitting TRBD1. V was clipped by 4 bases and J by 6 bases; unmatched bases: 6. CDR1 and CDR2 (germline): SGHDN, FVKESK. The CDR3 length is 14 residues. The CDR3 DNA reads TGTGCCAGCAGCCCAGGACAGGGATGGGATACGCAGTATTTT. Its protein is CASSPGQGWDTQYF.

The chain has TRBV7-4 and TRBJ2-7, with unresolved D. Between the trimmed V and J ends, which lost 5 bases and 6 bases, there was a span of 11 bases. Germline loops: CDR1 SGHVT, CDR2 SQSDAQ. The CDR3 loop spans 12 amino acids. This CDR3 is CASSPPLLEQYF. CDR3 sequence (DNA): TGTGCCAGCAGCCCCCCATTACTCGAGCAGTACTTC.

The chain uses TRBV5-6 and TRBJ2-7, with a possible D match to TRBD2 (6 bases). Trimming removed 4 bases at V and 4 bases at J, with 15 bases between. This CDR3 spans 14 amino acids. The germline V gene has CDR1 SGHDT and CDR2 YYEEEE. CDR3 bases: TGTGCCAGCAGCCGCGGGACTGGTCTGTACGAGCAGTACTTC. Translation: CASSRGTGLYEQYF.

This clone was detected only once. In DNA form, the CDR3 reads TGTGCCTGGACGGGGGAAAGAACTGAAGCTTTCTTT. Its protein product is CAWTGERTEAFF. The chain joins TRBV30 to TRBJ1-1; perhaps TRBD1 as D (5 bases). CDR1 GTSNPN and CDR2 SVGIG come from the germline V gene (reference sequence). The CDR3 runs 12 residues. Trimming shortened V by 4 bases and J by 5 bases, and 11 bases separated the two germline ends. Looking up the rest from reference TRBV30 and TRBJ1-1 gives the full variable domain: SQTIHQWPATLVQPVGSPLSLECTVEGTSNPNLYWYRQAAGRGLQLLFYSVGIGQISSEVPQNLSASRPQDRQFILSSKKLLLSDSGFYLCAWTGERTEAFFGQGTRLTVV.

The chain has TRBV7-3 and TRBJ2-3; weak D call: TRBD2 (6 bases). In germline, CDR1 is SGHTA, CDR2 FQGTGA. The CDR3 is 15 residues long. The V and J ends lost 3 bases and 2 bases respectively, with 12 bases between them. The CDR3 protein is CASSLGGAPTDTQYF. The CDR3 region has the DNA TGTGCCAGCAGCTTGGGAGGAGCCCCCACAGATACGCAGTATTTT. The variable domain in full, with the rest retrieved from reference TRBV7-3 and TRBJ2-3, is GAGVSQTPSNKVTEKGKYVELRCDPISGHTALYWYRQSLGQGPEFLIYFQGTGAADDSGLPNDRFFAVRPEGSVSTLKIQRTERGDSAVYLCASSLGGAPTDTQYFGPGTRLTVL.

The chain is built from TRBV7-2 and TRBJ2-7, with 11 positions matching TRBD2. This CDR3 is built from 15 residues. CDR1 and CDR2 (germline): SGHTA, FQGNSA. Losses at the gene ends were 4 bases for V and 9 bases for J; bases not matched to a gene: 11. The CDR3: CASSSGLADRFGQYF. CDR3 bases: TGTGCCAGCAGCTCGGGACTAGCGGACCGCTTTGGGCAGTACTTC.

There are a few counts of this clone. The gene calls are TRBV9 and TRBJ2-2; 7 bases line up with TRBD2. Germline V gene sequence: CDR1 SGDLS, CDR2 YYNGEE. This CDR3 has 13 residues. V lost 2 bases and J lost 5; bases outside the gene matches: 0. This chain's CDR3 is CASSVSGTGELFF. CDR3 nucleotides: TGTGCCAGCAGCGTTAGCGGGACCGGGGAGCTGTTTTTT.